This TCR beta chain was sequenced for a study of cytomegalovirus exposure and HLA in healthy donors. The overall study: The 500 to 850 first-cohort repertoires and the 110 or so validation repertoires shared the same platform, a later analysis reported. Findings and limits, study-wide: According to a subsequent analysis, TCR clusters from the first cohort were inclined to appear together in the roughly 120 validation repertoires. Across donors, most TCRs were seen rarely, yet some public ones were widespread.

Sequencing used immunoSEQ multiplex PCR; TCRdb keeps in-frame clones, though not all of them. The table lists 300,000 to 450,000 clones, about nine tenths of them singletons. On this clone: The antigen is unknown.

Germline CDR1 is MNHEY and CDR2 is SMNVEV (reference sequence). The CDR3 has 17 residues. V was clipped by 0 bases and J by 8 bases; unmatched bases: 15. The donors formed part of the roughly 120-subject validation cohort, distinct from the roughly 600-subject first cohort. Material: PBMCs. The TCR sequence derives from a woman aged 18-35 years in good health and CMV-seronegative. V usage is TRBV27 and J usage is TRBJ1-2; 7 bases fit TRBD1. CDR3 sequence: CASSLSNAGTVGAGYTF. CDR3 coding DNA: TGTGCCAGCAGTTTATCGAATGCCGGGACAGTAGGGGCGGGCTACACCTTC.